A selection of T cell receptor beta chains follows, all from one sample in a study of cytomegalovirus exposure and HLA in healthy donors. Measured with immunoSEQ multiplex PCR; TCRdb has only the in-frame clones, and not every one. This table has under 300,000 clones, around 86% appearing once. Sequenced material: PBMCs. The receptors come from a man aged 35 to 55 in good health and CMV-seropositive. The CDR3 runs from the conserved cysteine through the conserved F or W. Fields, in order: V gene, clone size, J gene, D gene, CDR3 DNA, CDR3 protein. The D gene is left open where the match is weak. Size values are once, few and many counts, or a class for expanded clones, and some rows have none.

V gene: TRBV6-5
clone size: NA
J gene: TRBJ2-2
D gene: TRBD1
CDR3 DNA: TGTGCCAGCTCAGGACAGGGAAACACCGGGGAGCTGTTTTTT
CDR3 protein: CASSGQGNTGELFF

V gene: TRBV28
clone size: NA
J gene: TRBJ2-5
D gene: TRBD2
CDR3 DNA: TGTGCCAGCAGTCAAACCCGACTAGCGGGTAACATAATTAACCAAGAGACCCAGTACTTC
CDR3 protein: CASSQTRLAGNIINQETQYF

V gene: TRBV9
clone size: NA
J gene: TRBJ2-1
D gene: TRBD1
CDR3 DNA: TGTGCCAGCAGCGTAGGACAGGGAAGGTCACAGTACAATGAGCAGTTCTTC
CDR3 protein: CASSVGQGRSQYNEQFF

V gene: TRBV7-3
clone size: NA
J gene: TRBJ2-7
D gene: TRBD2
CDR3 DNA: TGTGCCAGCAGCGCCGGACTAGCGGGTACCTACGAGCAGTACTTC
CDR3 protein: CASSAGLAGTYEQYF

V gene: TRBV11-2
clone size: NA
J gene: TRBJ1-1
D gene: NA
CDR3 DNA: TGTGCCAGCAGCTTCAGGGTAGACACTGAAGCTTTCTTT
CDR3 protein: CASSFRVDTEAFF

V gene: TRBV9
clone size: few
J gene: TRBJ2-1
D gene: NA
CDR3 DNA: TGTGCCAGCAGCGTGGGCCATGAGCAGTTCTTC
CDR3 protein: CASSVGHEQFF

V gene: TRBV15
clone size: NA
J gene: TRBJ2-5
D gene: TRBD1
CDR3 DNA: TGTGCCACCAGCAGAGAAACAGGGGAGGAGACCCAGTACTTC
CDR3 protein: CATSRETGEETQYF

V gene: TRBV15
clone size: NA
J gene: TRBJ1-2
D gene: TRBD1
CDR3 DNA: TGTGCCACCAGCAGAGGCGGACAGGTTAACTATGGCTACACCTTC
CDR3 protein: CATSRGGQVNYGYTF

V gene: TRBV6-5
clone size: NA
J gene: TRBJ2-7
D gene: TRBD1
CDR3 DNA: TGTGCCAGCAGTTACGACAGGGGGAGCTCCTACGAGCAGTACTTC
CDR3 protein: CASSYDRGSSYEQYF

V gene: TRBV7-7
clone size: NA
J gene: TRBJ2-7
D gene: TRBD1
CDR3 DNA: TGTGCTAGCAGCCACGGGTCAGGGGGCTCCTACGAGCAGTACTTC
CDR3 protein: CASSHGSGGSYEQYF

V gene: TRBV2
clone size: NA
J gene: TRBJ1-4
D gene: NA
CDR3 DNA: TGTGCCAGCAGTGAACCCCCATCAACTAATGAAAAACTGTTTTTT
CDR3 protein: CASSEPPSTNEKLFF

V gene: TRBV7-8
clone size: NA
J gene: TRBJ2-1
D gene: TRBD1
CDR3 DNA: TGTGCCAGCTCCTCCGGACAGGCAAATGAGCAGTTCTTC
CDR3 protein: CASSSGQANEQFF

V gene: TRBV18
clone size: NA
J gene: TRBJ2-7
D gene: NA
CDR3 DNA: TGTGCCAGCTCACACACCGACACCAACTACGAGCAGTACTTC
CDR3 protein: CASSHTDTNYEQYF

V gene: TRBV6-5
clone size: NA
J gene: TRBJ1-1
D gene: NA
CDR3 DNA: TGTGCCAGCAGTTACTCGATACTCGCCATGAACACTGAAGCTTTCTTT
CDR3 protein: CASSYSILAMNTEAFF

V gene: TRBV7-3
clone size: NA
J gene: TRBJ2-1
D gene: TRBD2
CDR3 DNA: TGTGCCAGCAGCTTACGGCCAGCGGGAGGGCGATACAATGAGCAGTTCTTC
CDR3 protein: CASSLRPAGGRYNEQFF

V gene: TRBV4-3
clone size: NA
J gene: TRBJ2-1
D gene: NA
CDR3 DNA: TGCGCCAGCAGCCAACGACAGGCTGGGAATAATGAGCAGTTCTTC
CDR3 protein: CASSQRQAGNNEQFF

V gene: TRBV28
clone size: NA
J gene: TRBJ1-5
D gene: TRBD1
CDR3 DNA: TGTGCCAGCAGACAGGACAGGCCAGTGGGGCCCCAGCATTTT
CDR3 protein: CASRQDRPVGPQHF

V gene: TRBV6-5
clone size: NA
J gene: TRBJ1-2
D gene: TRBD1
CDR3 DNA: TGTGCCAGCAGTTACTTCCGACAGGGGAATCACTATGGCTACACCTTC
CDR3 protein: CASSYFRQGNHYGYTF

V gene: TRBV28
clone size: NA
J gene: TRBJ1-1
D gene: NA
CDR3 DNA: TGTGCCAGCAGACCAGGGTATTTACGGACTGAAGCTTTCTTT
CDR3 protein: CASRPGYLRTEAFF

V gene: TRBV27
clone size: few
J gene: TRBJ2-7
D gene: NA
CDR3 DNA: TGTGCCAGCAGTTTATCTGACCCGACAGGAGTAAGACTCCGGCAGCCCGCGAGGTACGAGCAGTACTTC
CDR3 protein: CASSLSDPTGVRLRQPARYEQYF

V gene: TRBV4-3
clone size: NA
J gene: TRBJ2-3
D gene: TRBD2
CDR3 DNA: TGCGCCAGCAGCCAGATTAGCGGGAGTTTAGATACGCAGTATTTT
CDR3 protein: CASSQISGSLDTQYF

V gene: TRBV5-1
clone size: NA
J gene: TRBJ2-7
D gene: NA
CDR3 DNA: TGCGCCAGCAGCTTGGTCGGCGAGCAGTACTTC
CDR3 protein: CASSLVGEQYF

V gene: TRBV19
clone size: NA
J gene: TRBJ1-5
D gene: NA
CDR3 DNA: TGTGCCAGTAGTGACAGCTATAGCAATCAGCCCCAGCATTTT
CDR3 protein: CASSDSYSNQPQHF

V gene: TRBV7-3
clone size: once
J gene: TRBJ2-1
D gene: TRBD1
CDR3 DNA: TGTGCCAGCAGGGGGACAGCGTACAATGAGCAGTTCTTC
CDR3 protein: CASRGTAYNEQFF

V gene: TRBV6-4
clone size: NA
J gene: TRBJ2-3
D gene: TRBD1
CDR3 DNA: TGTGCCAGCAGCGGACAGGGAAGAGGCACAGATACGCAGTATTTT
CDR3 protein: CASSGQGRGTDTQYF